This T cell receptor beta chain comes out of a study of persistence of HIV-infected CD4 T cells. A note on this clone: The antigen is undetermined.

Cells were stimulated with overlapping HIV-1 Gag 15-mer peptides. Memory cells lacking CD40L and CD69 with high CD45RO were sorted. The immunoSEQ assay was version 4, run in survey mode. Libraries were prepared by immunoSEQ multiplex PCR; TCRdb keeps only in-frame clonotypes and omits some of them. The table lists tens of thousands of clones, less than 85% of them singletons. Sequences were derived from CD4+ T cells sorted from PBMCs after approximately 18-hour stimulation, sampled from a patient who received antiretroviral therapy. The sequence derives from an adult man with HIV who was CMV-seropositive.

The CDR3 sequence is CASRRAGYGYTF. For the CDR3, the DNA is TGTGCCAGCAGGAGGGCTGGCTATGGCTACACCTTC. The chain employs TRBV28 and TRBJ1-2; D is ambiguous. This CDR3 has 12 amino acids. The germline V gene encodes CDR1 MDHEN and CDR2 SYDVKM. The V and J ends lost 6 bases and 4 bases respectively, with 9 bases between them.